This T cell receptor beta chain was documented in a study of lymphopenia after photon versus proton radiotherapy. Study-wide points: Oligoclonal CD8+ Temra expansion after nadir drove photon patients' diversity drop. Only patients who died were analyzed for survival; proton advantage is unproven. A bigger post-nadir fall in TCR diversity correlated inversely with survival time in deceased patients. Relative stability marked proton patients; photon patients lost diversity and naive cells.

A remark on this clone: What it binds is unknown.

CDR3 length equals 15 residues. Germline CDR1 SGDLS, CDR2 YYNGEE. The germline V and J ends were trimmed by 3 bases and 1 base, with 13 bases remaining between them. The repertoire was sequenced with immunoSEQ multiplex PCR; TCRdb's copy has only in-frame clones and lacks some. This sample yields around 20,000 clones, of which more than 85% are seen a single time; 1.7% belongs to the top ten. This specimen consisted of peripheral blood, obtained from a patient treated with photon-based radiotherapy. This chain connects TRBV9 to TRBJ1-2, with a weak D call TRBD1 (6 bases). The TCR was taken from a woman between 35 and 50 years old with cholangiocarcinoma. CDR3 in amino acids: CASSADSSFNYGYTF. The CDR3, as DNA: TGTGCCAGCAGCGCGGACAGTTCATTTAACTATGGCTACACCTTC. Full variable domain (remainder filled in from reference TRBV9 and TRBJ1-2): DSGVTQTPKHLITATGQRVTLRCSPRSGDLSVYWYQQSLDQGLQFLIQYYNGEERAKGNILERFSAQQFPDLHSELNLSSLELGDSALYFCASSADSSFNYGYTFGSGTRLTVV.